The clone carrying this TCR beta chain was seen a handful of times. This entry belongs to a study of blood T cell repertoires in COVID-19. Study-wide context: Samples came from the United States, Italy and Spain, spanning acute and convalescent COVID-19. PBMCs, B-cell-depleted T cells, or T cells were the source of the cDNA or gDNA that made up the material.

Trimming cost V 4 bases and J 15 bases; bases outside gene matches: 9. The CDR3 has 12 amino acids. Germline values: CDR1 SGHNT, CDR2 YYREEE (reference sequence). Original methodology: Amplification of reference gene primers provided the estimated nucleated cell counts. The protocol was immunoSEQ multiplex PCR, while the TCRdb copy is restricted to in-frame clones and leaves out a portion. V, J and clone size are those of that table, while D and trimming were read from the DNA. The sample carries more than 95,000 clones, under 80% recorded once. Input material: peripheral blood. V gene TRBV5-4 combines with J gene TRBJ1-4; 7 bases agree with TRBD1. This clonotype originated in a woman in her 70s with acute or convalescent COVID-19. CDR3 in amino acids: CASSLLAGGVFF. The DNA of the CDR3 is TGTGCCAGCAGCCTACTGGCAGGGGGAGTGTTTTTT.